Below are 15 T cell receptor beta chains sequenced from a single sample in a study of T cells in Graves' hyperthyroidism and ophthalmopathy (dated by TCRdb to the late 2010s). Library method: multiplex PCR. TCRdb records Illumina HiSeq 2000 as the sequencer. The TCR beta CDR3 regions were amplified from RNA transcripts. A first-round RT-PCR of the TCR CDR3 used the HTBI primer set with the Qiagen OneStep RT-PCR kit. The public sequencing data were trimmed at Q25 with fastp and processed into clonotypes with MiXCR by TCRdb, which kept only in-frame beta chains. Each record represents a unique CDR3 protein, reported with the most common genes and DNA among its rows. The sample contains fewer than 900,000 distinct CDR3 sequences, roughly 20% of them found a single time. The ten largest clones take up roughly a sixth of the sample. What was sequenced was blood. Receptor source: a woman in her forties or fifties with Graves' hyperthyroidism that later progressed to Graves' ophthalmopathy.

V is TRBV27 and J is TRBJ1-4; D is possibly TRBD1 (6 bases). Germline V lookup: CDR1 MNHEY, CDR2 SMNVEV (reference sequence). This CDR3 contains 14 residues. V was cut by 2 bases and J by 8 bases, with 12 bases left in between. CDR3 in amino acids: CASSLQGRLEKLFF. The CDR3 DNA reads TGTGCCAGCAGTTTACAGGGGCGGCTGGAAAAACTGTTTTTT.

This chain joins TRBV30 and TRBJ2-3; D not certain. Germline V gives CDR1 GTSNPN, CDR2 SVGIG (reference sequence). The CDR3 totals 15 residues. V was trimmed by 1 base and J by 0 bases, leaving 11 bases between them. This chain's CDR3 is CAWSAHIPSTDTQYF. The DNA of the CDR3 is TGTGCCTGGAGTGCCCACATCCCTAGCACAGATACGCAGTATTTT.

This clonotype was counted ten times or more. This sequence joins TRBV6-1 and TRBJ1-5; 8 bases map to TRBD1. V was pared by 5 bases and J by 5 bases, with 8 bases of the junction left unmatched. This CDR3 spans 15 amino acids. Germline CDR1 is MNHNS and CDR2 is SASEGT. The DNA for the CDR3 is TGTGCCAGCAGTTCAACAGGGGGGGTTGATCAGCCCCAGCATTTT. Protein: CASSSTGGVDQPQHF.

This clonotype was seen repeatedly, ten times or more. The chain recombines TRBV2 with TRBJ1-5; D is ambiguous. The CDR3 consists of 14 residues. Per germline, CDR1 SNHLY and CDR2 FYNNEI. The V gene lost 7 bases and the J gene lost 2 bases, with 12 bases spanning the gap. In DNA form, the CDR3 reads TGTGCCAGCAACGAGGACGGCGGCAATCAGCCCCAGCATTTT. Translation gives CASNEDGGNQPQHF.

The chain carries TRBV24-1 and TRBJ1-1; no clear D gene. The length of the CDR3 is 14 residues. CDR1 and CDR2 (germline): KGHDR, SFDVKD. Deletions cut 2 bases from V and 1 base from J, with 7 bases between. The CDR3 spells CATSDSWGNTEAFF. For the CDR3, the DNA is TGTGCCACCAGTGATTCGTGGGGGAACACTGAAGCTTTCTTT.

The chain recombines TRBV7-2 with TRBJ1-2; TRBD1 might be the D (5 bases). This CDR3 contains 15 residues. Per germline, CDR1 SGHTA and CDR2 FQGNSA. Trimming took off 4 bases at V and 2 bases at J, with 14 bases between the two ends. The CDR3 loop reads CASSSGPGPNYGYTF. The CDR3 DNA is TGTGCCAGCAGCTCCGGTCCGGGACCCAACTATGGCTACACCTTC.

This clonotype appeared a few times. The chain joins TRBV6-2 or TRBV6-3 to TRBJ2-7; possible D gene TRBD1, 6 bases. Germline-derived CDR1 and CDR2 are MNHEY and SVGEGT. The CDR3 consists of 17 residues. V was cut by 7 bases and J by 0 bases, with 22 bases left in between. CDR3 amino acids: CASTSPFGRGLSYEQYF. The CDR3 nucleotides are TGTGCCAGCACCTCTCCGTTTGGCAGGGGCCTCTCCTACGAGCAGTACTTC.

This clonotype has more than one count but fewer than ten. The chain has TRBV20-1 and TRBJ2-2; D is undetermined. The germline V gene has CDR1 DFQATT and CDR2 SNEGSKA (reference sequence). This CDR3 has 11 residues. Deletions cut 6 bases from V and 2 bases from J, with 4 bases between. CDR3 region: CSAINTGELFF. CDR3 bases: TGCAGTGCGATCAACACCGGGGAGCTGTTTTTT.

The table lists this clonotype with many counts. The J gene is TRBJ2-5, the V gene TRBV20-1; maybe TRBD2 (7 bases). V was trimmed by 3 bases and J by 4 bases, leaving 12 bases between them. The CDR3 has 13 residues. The germline gives CDR1 DFQATT, CDR2 SNEGSKA (reference sequence). CDR3 coding DNA: TGCAGTGCTAGCCTGGCGGGGGCAGAGACCCAGTACTTC. Translation: CSASLAGAETQYF.

This clonotype was detected ten times or more. The chain is built from TRBV12-3 or TRBV12-4 and TRBJ2-7; D gene unclear. V dropped 2 bases and J dropped 3 bases, with 8 bases sitting between them. The CDR3 spans 13 residues. The CDR3 coding sequence is TGTGCCAGCAGTTTAATGTGGGGCTACGAGCAGTACTTC. Translated, it gives CASSLMWGYEQYF.

In its sample, this clonotype was seen a few times. The chain employs TRBV6-6 and TRBJ2-1; D may match TRBD1 or TRBD2 (6 bases each). The CDR3 contains 16 residues. Trimming took 2 bases from V and 1 from J, leaving 12 bases between them. Germline V CDR1 and CDR2: MNHNY, SVGAGI (reference sequence). The CDR3 DNA reads TGTGCCAGCAGTTACGAGGGGGGCGAATCCTACAATGAGCAGTTCTTC. Translation gives CASSYEGGESYNEQFF.

The chain combines TRBV19 with TRBJ2-3, with 7 bases identical to TRBD1. The germline V gene has CDR1 LNHDA and CDR2 SQIVND (reference sequence). There are 14 residues in the CDR3. With V trimmed by 8 bases and J by 4 bases, 9 bases remained unmatched. This chain's CDR3 is CASSSGTDSDTQYF. In nucleotides, the CDR3 is TGTGCCAGTTCCTCCGGGACAGACTCAGATACGCAGTATTTT.

This clonotype was observed a few times. V usage is TRBV20-1 and J usage is TRBJ1-5; 8 bases are shared with TRBD1. The junction had 8 bases not matched to a gene; V was cut back by 1 base and J by 6 bases. The CDR3 consists of 15 residues. Germline CDR1 and CDR2: DFQATT and SNEGSKA (reference sequence). The CDR3 nucleotides read TGCAGTGCTAGAGGTCGGGACAGGTCTTTTCAGCCCCAGCATTTT. Translated, it gives CSARGRDRSFQPQHF.

The chain carries TRBV15 and TRBJ1-5, with D unresolved. The CDR3 has 16 amino acids. The germline CDR1 and CDR2 sequences are LNHNV and YYDKDF (reference sequence). Trimming shortened V by 1 base and J by 0 bases, and 10 bases separated the two germline ends. The DNA of the CDR3 is TGTGCCACCAGCAGAGGAGGCCCTTATAGCAATCAGCCCCAGCATTTT. Its protein product is CATSRGGPYSNQPQHF.

In its sample, this clonotype was seen many times. An end of the junction differs from the germline gene, which may be a read error. The chain joins TRBV11-1 to TRBJ1-2; no clear D. Germline V gives CDR1 SGHAT, CDR2 FQDESV (reference sequence). The CDR3 loop spans 13 amino acids. The chain's CDR3 is CASSLAWGYGYTF. The CDR3, as DNA: TGTGCCAGCAGCCTAGCGTGGGGCTATGGCTACACCTTC.